This passage covers 20 T cell receptor beta chains from one sample sequenced in a study of beta chain features in type 1 diabetes. Sequencing targeted expressed TCRB transcripts, as all isolated RNA had been reverse transcribed. Libraries were prepared by immunoSEQ multiplex PCR; TCRdb keeps only in-frame clonotypes and omits some of them. This sample has some 400,000 clones, with over 12% found just once. Sequencing was performed on naive CD4+ T cells from blood. Receptor source: a woman aged 18 to 35 in good health.

The J gene is TRBJ2-5, the V gene TRBV30, with 9 bases lining up with TRBD1. Germline values: CDR1 GTSNPN, CDR2 SVGIG (reference sequence). This CDR3 comprises 15 residues. V shed 4 bases and J 4 bases; nucleotides not matched to a gene: 10. The CDR3 coding sequence is TGTGCCTGGACCCTCCGGGACAGGGCCCCAGAGACCCAGTACTTC. This sequence encodes CAWTLRDRAPETQYF.

This clone has only a few counts. The chain joins TRBV5-4 to TRBJ2-7; D may be TRBD2 (6 bases). Trimming left V 0 bases short and J 5 bases short, with 12 bases between. This CDR3 is built from 14 residues. Germline V gene sequence: CDR1 SGHNT, CDR2 YYREEE (reference sequence). The CDR3 sequence: CASSLDPGRHEQYF. The CDR3 coding sequence is TGTGCCAGCAGCTTGGATCCGGGGAGGCACGAGCAGTACTTC.

This chain joins TRBV7-2 and TRBJ2-1; possible D gene TRBD2, 6 bases. Trimming removed 1 base from V and 9 bases from J, with 10 bases in between. The germline V gene has CDR1 SGHTA and CDR2 FQGNSA. The CDR3 runs to 13 residues. DNA for the CDR3: TGTGCCAGCAGCTTAGTGCTGGGGGGTGAGCAGTTCTTC. This encodes CASSLVLGGEQFF. The full variable domain, its missing parts supplied by reference TRBV7-2 and TRBJ2-1, is GAGVSQSPSNKVTEKGKDVELRCDPISGHTALYWYRQSLGQGLEFLIYFQGNSAPDKSGLPSDRFSAERTGGSVSTLTIQRTQQEDSAVYLCASSLVLGGEQFFGPGTRLTVL.

This clone was seen more than once but under ten times. This sequence joins TRBV18 and TRBJ2-1; 7 bases fit TRBD2. Per the germline V gene, CDR1 is KGHSH and CDR2 is LQKENI. Losses at the gene ends were 0 bases for V and 2 bases for J; bases not matched to a gene: 4. The CDR3 has 16 residues. Here the CDR3 DNA reads TGTGCCAGCTCACCACCGGCGGGAGCCCCCTACAATGAGCAGTTCTTC. It codes for CASSPPAGAPYNEQFF.

In its sample, this clone was seen a few times. The chain uses TRBV30 and TRBJ2-5; 7 bases agree with TRBD2. CDR1 GTSNPN and CDR2 SVGIG come from the germline V gene (reference sequence). V lost 2 bases to trimming and J lost 4 bases; unmatched junction nucleotides: 7. CDR3 length equals 14 residues. In DNA, the CDR3 is TGTGCCTGGAGTCCCCCTAGCGGAGGAGAGACCCAGTACTTC. This codes for CAWSPPSGGETQYF.

This sequence joins TRBV7-9 and TRBJ2-7, with TRBD1 as a possible D gene (5 bases). The V and J ends lost 4 bases and 2 bases respectively, with 18 bases between them. Germline values: CDR1 SEHNR, CDR2 FQNEAQ (reference sequence). This CDR3 comprises 16 residues. The CDR3 DNA follows: TGTGCCAGCAGCTCCACCTCAGGGATCCCCGCCTACGAGCAGTACTTC. Translation: CASSSTSGIPAYEQYF.

V gene TRBV28 combines with J gene TRBJ2-1, with D possibly TRBD1 on 6 matching bases. The CDR3 is 15 residues long. V shed 8 bases and J shed 4 bases, with 18 bases lying between them. Per germline, CDR1 MDHEN and CDR2 SYDVKM. CDR3 DNA sequence: TGTGCCAGCGCTAGTACAGGGCAGGCTTACAATGAGCAGTTCTTC. As protein: CASASTGQAYNEQFF.

The gene calls are TRBV30 and TRBJ1-4; no clear D gene. Trimming pared 2 bases from V and 0 bases from J, leaving 7 bases between. Germline CDR1 reads GTSNPN; CDR2 reads SVGIG (reference sequence). The CDR3 sequence is 14 residues long. The CDR3: CAWSKSPTNEKLFF. The CDR3 nucleotides are TGTGCCTGGAGTAAATCTCCAACTAATGAAAAACTGTTTTTT.

V and J are TRBV25-1 and TRBJ2-1, with D unclear. Trimming removed 3 bases from V and 4 bases from J, with 13 bases in between. From germline, CDR1 is MGHDK and CDR2 SYGVNS. The length of the CDR3 is 15 residues. This CDR3 reads CASSDDTQIYNEQFF. CDR3 nucleotides: TGTGCCAGCAGTGATGACACTCAGATTTACAATGAGCAGTTCTTC.

This clone has a handful of counts. The V call is TRBV7-9, the J call TRBJ2-7; 9 positions match TRBD2. Germline V gene lookup returns CDR1 SEHNR and CDR2 FQNEAQ (reference sequence). This CDR3 comprises 14 residues. Trimming at V came to 6 bases and at J to 1 base, leaving 4 bases not matched to a gene. As DNA, the CDR3 is TGTGCCAGCAGGTATAGCGGGAGTTCCTACGAGCAGTACTTC. Translating gives CASRYSGSSYEQYF.

The chain recombines TRBV25-1 with TRBJ1-1, with D unclear. Germline V gives CDR1 MGHDK, CDR2 SYGVNS. The CDR3 is 15 residues long. Trimming removed 0 bases from V and 1 base from J, with 9 bases in between. The CDR3 nucleotides are TGTGCCAGCAGTGAATACCCGGGATGGAACACTGAAGCTTTCTTT. This encodes CASSEYPGWNTEAFF.

The V call is TRBV5-1, the J call TRBJ2-1, with 8 positions matching TRBD1. Germline CDR1 SGHRS, CDR2 YFSETQ. The CDR3 has 16 residues. V trimming: 0 bases; J trimming: 6 bases; junction bases outside the gene matches: 8. The CDR3 DNA follows: TGCGCCAGCAGCTTGGGTGGCAGGGGGCGCACCAATGAGCAGTTCTTC. This translates into CASSLGGRGRTNEQFF.

V and J are TRBV30 and TRBJ2-2; no firm D call. Germline V CDR1 and CDR2: GTSNPN, SVGIG (reference sequence). The CDR3 has 14 residues. V dropped 3 bases and J dropped 3 bases, with 11 bases sitting between them. CDR3 sequence: CAWSGALDTGELFF. The CDR3 DNA reads as TGTGCCTGGAGCGGAGCTCTGGACACCGGGGAGCTGTTTTTT.

This clone occurred a few times. V usage is TRBV30 and J usage is TRBJ1-2; 8 bases align to TRBD1. Trimming cost V 5 bases and J 3 bases; bases outside gene matches: 8. The CDR3 length is 14 residues. Germline loops: CDR1 GTSNPN, CDR2 SVGIG (reference sequence). CDR3 in amino acids: CAWLRDRRYYGYTF. As DNA, the CDR3 is TGTGCCTGGCTTAGGGACAGGCGTTACTATGGCTACACCTTC.

This chain uses TRBV15 with TRBJ1-4, with 8 bases aligning to TRBD1. This CDR3 has 15 amino acids. With 3 bases clipped from V and 8 bases from J, the junction kept 8 bases outside the gene matches. The germline gives CDR1 LNHNV, CDR2 YYDKDF (reference sequence). As DNA, the CDR3 is TGTGCCACCAGCAGGAGCAGGGGGCTGAAAGAAAAACTGTTTTTT. It specifies CATSRSRGLKEKLFF.

This clone has just a few counts. This chain uses TRBV25-1 with TRBJ1-3; TRBD1 aligns across 7 bases. This CDR3 region has 14 residues. With 5 bases clipped from V and 4 bases from J, the junction kept 5 bases outside the gene matches. Germline CDR1 is MGHDK and CDR2 is SYGVNS. CDR3 sequence (DNA): TGTGCCAGCAGTCCTACAGGGGTCGGAAACACCATATATTTT. Translating gives CASSPTGVGNTIYF.

The chain has TRBV10-3 and TRBJ2-7, with a possible D match to TRBD2 (5 bases). The CDR3 contains 14 residues. Trimming pared 5 bases from V and 0 bases from J, leaving 11 bases between. From germline, CDR1 is ENHRY and CDR2 SYGVKD. Written as DNA, the CDR3 is TGTGCCATCAGTAAGGGTAGCGACTCCTACGAGCAGTACTTC. This encodes CAISKGSDSYEQYF.

In this sample, this clone turned up a few times. The chain links TRBV5-4 to TRBJ1-5; D remains ambiguous. The CDR3 extends over 13 amino acids. CDR1 and CDR2 (germline): SGHNT, YYREEE (reference sequence). The ends were cut back, 4 bases at V and 7 bases at J, with 12 bases in the middle. CDR3 DNA: TGTGCCAGCAGCCAAGACACCAAGCAGCCCCAGCATTTT. Amino acid sequence: CASSQDTKQPQHF.

The rearrangement uses TRBV7-9 and TRBJ2-1, with 9 bases fitting TRBD1. The CDR3 runs 13 residues. Germline values: CDR1 SEHNR, CDR2 FQNEAQ (reference sequence). The ends lost 6 bases at V and 9 bases at J; junction bases unmatched: 6. This chain's CDR3 is CASRATGGVEQFF. CDR3 nucleotides: TGTGCCAGCAGGGCTACAGGGGGCGTTGAGCAGTTCTTC.

The sample holds a few counts of this clone. The gene calls are TRBV6-5 and TRBJ2-5, with D possibly being TRBD2 (5 bases). The CDR3 is 14 residues long. Germline-derived CDR1 and CDR2 are MNHEY and SVGAGI. V lost 7 bases, J lost 4 bases, and 16 bases lay in between. CDR3 loop: CASTPDSGIETQYF. The CDR3 bases are TGTGCCAGCACCCCAGACTCGGGGATAGAGACCCAGTACTTC.